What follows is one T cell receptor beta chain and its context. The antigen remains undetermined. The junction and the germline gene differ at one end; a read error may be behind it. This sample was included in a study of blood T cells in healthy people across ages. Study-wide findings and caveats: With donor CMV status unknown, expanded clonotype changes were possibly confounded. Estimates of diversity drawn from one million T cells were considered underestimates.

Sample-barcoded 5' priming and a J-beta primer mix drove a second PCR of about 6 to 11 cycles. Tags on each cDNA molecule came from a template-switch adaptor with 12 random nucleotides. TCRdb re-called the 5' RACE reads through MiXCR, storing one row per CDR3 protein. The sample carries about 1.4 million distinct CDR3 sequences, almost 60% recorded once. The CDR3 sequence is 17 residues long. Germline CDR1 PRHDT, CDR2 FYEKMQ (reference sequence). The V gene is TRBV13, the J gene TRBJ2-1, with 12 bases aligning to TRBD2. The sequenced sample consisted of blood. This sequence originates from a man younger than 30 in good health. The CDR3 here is CASSLTSGGNSCNEQFF. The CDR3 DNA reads TGTGCCAGCAGCTTAACTAGCGGGGGGAATTCCTGCAATGAGCAGTTCTTC.